A selection of T cell receptor beta chains follows, all from one sample in a study of shared T cell receptors in the human thymus. Produced via immunoSEQ multiplex PCR; TCRdb's table is partial and in-frame only. Found here are about 380,000 clones, 95% of them singletons; the top ten hold roughly 0.02%. Source material: thymocytes. All receptors come from a human donor. CDR3s include the opening cysteine and the closing phenylalanine or tryptophan. The D gene is left open where the match is weak. Expanded clones are given a class, and other clones once, few, many or no size at all.

TRBV7-2	TRBJ2-1	NA	18	TRBD2	CASSLAGSGTSGRNEQFF	TGTGCCAGCAGCTTAGCGGGATCCGGGACTAGCGGGAGAAATGAGCAGTTCTTC
TRBV9	TRBJ1-4	once	16	NA	CASSSRDGSTNEKLFF	TGTGCCAGCAGCTCACGGGACGGATCAACTAATGAAAAACTGTTTTTT
TRBV4-1	TRBJ2-7	NA	15	NA	CASSQVGPNSYEQYF	TGCGCCAGCAGCCAAGTTGGGCCCAACTCCTACGAGCAGTACTTC
TRBV30	TRBJ1-5	NA	15	NA	CAWTIRGGARQPQHF	TGTGCCTGGACCATCCGGGGAGGGGCTCGTCAGCCCCAGCATTTT
TRBV13	TRBJ2-2	NA	18	TRBD2	CASSTPGSGRADTGELFF	TGTGCCAGCAGCACCCCGGGTAGCGGGAGGGCCGACACCGGGGAGCTGTTTTTT
TRBV29-1	TRBJ2-3	NA	12	NA	CSVEGGRDTQYF	TGCAGCGTTGAGGGGGGAAGAGATACGCAGTATTTT
TRBV7-2	TRBJ2-7	NA	13	NA	CASSLITGYEQYF	TGTGCCAGCAGCTTAATAACTGGATACGAGCAGTACTTC
TRBV18	TRBJ2-7	NA	16	NA	CASSPPTSGNLHEQYF	TGTGCCAGCTCACCACCGACTTCGGGGAACTTGCACGAGCAGTACTTC
TRBV5-6	TRBJ2-7	NA	16	NA	CASSLVPGEKKREQYF	TGTGCCAGCAGCTTGGTCCCGGGTGAGAAAAAACGCGAGCAGTACTTC
TRBV28	TRBJ2-7	NA	14	TRBD2	CASSFSSGSHEQYF	TGTGCCAGCAGTTTTTCTAGCGGGAGCCACGAGCAGTACTTC
TRBV27	TRBJ1-2	NA	16	NA	CASSLVFSVTLYGYTF	TGTGCCAGCAGTTTAGTTTTCTCTGTGACTCTCTATGGCTACACCTTC
TRBV7-2	TRBJ2-2	once	16	NA	CASSLLASANTGELFF	TGTGCCAGCAGCTTACTAGCGTCTGCGAACACCGGGGAGCTGTTTTTT
TRBV4-1	TRBJ2-1	NA	11	NA	CASSLLGEQFF	TGCGCCAGCAGTCTCCTGGGTGAGCAGTTCTTC
TRBV4-3	TRBJ2-7	NA	17	NA	CASSPPWADQESYEQYF	TGCGCCAGCAGCCCCCCTTGGGCGGATCAAGAGTCGTACGAGCAGTACTTC
TRBV27	TRBJ1-1	NA	14	TRBD1	CASSTGQKNTEAFF	TGTGCCAGCAGCACGGGACAGAAGAACACTGAAGCTTTCTTT
TRBV5-1	TRBJ2-3	NA	13	NA	CASFTGVTDTQYF	TGCGCCAGCTTTACGGGAGTGACAGATACGCAGTATTTT
TRBV13	TRBJ1-1	NA	13	NA	CASSLLLNTEAFF	TGTGCCAGCAGCTTATTACTGAACACTGAAGCTTTCTTT
TRBV5-1	TRBJ2-7	once	15	NA	CASSLHYPITYGQYF	TGCGCCAGCAGCTTGCACTATCCCATTACCTACGGGCAGTACTTC
TRBV7-2	TRBJ2-3	NA	16	TRBD1	CASSNRDREPTDTQYF	TGTGCCAGCAGCAACCGGGACAGGGAGCCGACAGATACGCAGTATTTT
TRBV27	TRBJ2-5	NA	17	TRBD1	CASSPTHTGEKQETQYF	TGTGCCAGCAGTCCCACTCATACAGGGGAGAAACAAGAGACCCAGTACTTC
TRBV29-1	TRBJ2-7	few	11	NA	CSVPTGDEQYF	TGCAGCGTTCCGACCGGGGACGAGCAGTACTTC
TRBV9	TRBJ2-5	NA	18	TRBD2	CASSPPARRREDQETQYF	TGTGCCAGCAGCCCGCCAGCGCGGAGGCGGGAGGACCAAGAGACCCAGTACTTC
TRBV5-1	TRBJ2-1	NA	16	TRBD2	CASTFGLAGAYNEQFF	TGCGCCAGCACCTTTGGACTAGCGGGCGCCTACAATGAGCAGTTCTTC
TRBV5-1	TRBJ1-4	NA	14	NA	CASSFGQGGEKLFF	TGCGCCAGCAGCTTTGGGCAGGGAGGTGAAAAACTGTTTTTT
TRBV28	TRBJ2-1	once	15	TRBD2	CASSPSGRSYNEQFF	TGTGCCAGCAGTCCTAGCGGGCGATCCTACAATGAGCAGTTCTTC
TRBV30	TRBJ2-3	NA	13	NA	CAWSAKWTDTQYF	TGTGCCTGGAGTGCAAAATGGACAGATACGCAGTATTTT
TRBV27	TRBJ2-4	NA	16	TRBD1	CASSLLQGAGGDIQYF	TGTGCCAGCAGTCTCCTCCAGGGGGCGGGCGGGGACATTCAGTACTTC
TRBV19	TRBJ1-4	NA	17	NA	CASSIHPRGATNEKLFF	TGTGCCAGTAGTATTCACCCCAGGGGTGCAACTAATGAAAAACTGTTTTTT
TRBV7-9	TRBJ2-3	NA	16	NA	CASSLELGHRPNTQYF	TGTGCCAGCAGCTTAGAGCTGGGGCATAGGCCTAATACGCAGTATTTT
TRBV9	TRBJ2-1	NA	15	NA	CASSVDGWSYNEQFF	TGTGCCAGCAGCGTAGATGGGTGGTCCTACAATGAGCAGTTCTTC
TRBV15	TRBJ1-2	NA	15	NA	CATSRTGGLRWGYTF	TGTGCCACCAGCCGTACAGGAGGTCTACGGTGGGGCTACACCTTC
TRBV7-2	TRBJ2-7	once	11	NA	CASSALYEQYF	TGTGCCAGCAGCGCCCTTTACGAGCAGTACTTC
TRBV7-2	TRBJ2-5	NA	15	TRBD1	CASSLRDRQQETQYF	TGTGCCAGCAGCTTACGGGACAGGCAGCAAGAGACCCAGTACTTC
TRBV29-1	TRBJ2-1	NA	15	NA	CSGLSYKGTNNEQFF	TGCAGCGGCCTATCCTACAAGGGGACCAACAATGAGCAGTTCTTC
TRBV27	TRBJ2-1	NA	15	NA	CASSLLAGHANEQFF	TGTGCCAGCAGTTTATTGGCGGGACACGCCAATGAGCAGTTCTTC
TRBV28	TRBJ1-4	NA	15	NA	CAITKGGGPNEKLFF	TGTGCCATAACTAAGGGCGGGGGCCCTAATGAAAAACTGTTTTTT
TRBV5-1	TRBJ1-2	NA	15	NA	CASSLGRRQNYGYTF	TGCGCCAGCAGCTTGGGGCGGCGTCAAAACTATGGCTACACCTTC
TRBV5-6	TRBJ1-2	NA	17	NA	CASVYQPAPQGSYGYTF	TGTGCCAGCGTATACCAGCCCGCACCCCAGGGATCCTATGGCTACACCTTC
TRBV30	TRBJ2-2	NA	14	NA	CAWSSGRNTGELFF	TGTGCCTGGAGTTCGGGCAGAAACACCGGGGAGCTGTTTTTT
TRBV27	TRBJ1-5	NA	14	NA	CASSKRGSNQPQHF	TGTGCCAGCTCAAAGAGGGGAAGCAATCAGCCCCAGCATTTT
TRBV5-4	TRBJ1-2	NA	12	NA	CASSRTVNGYTF	TGTGCCAGCAGTCGGACAGTTAATGGCTACACCTTC
TRBV12-5	TRBJ2-1	NA	15	NA	CASGPDSREGNEQFF	TGTGCTAGTGGTCCCGACTCCAGGGAAGGGAATGAGCAGTTCTTC
TRBV10-3	TRBJ2-7	NA	12	NA	CAIRGPSYEQYF	TGTGCCATCCGGGGTCCATCCTACGAGCAGTACTTC
TRBV11-2	TRBJ2-1	NA	17	TRBD2	CASSPTTSEPPYNEQFF	TGTGCCAGCAGCCCAACGACTAGCGAACCCCCCTACAATGAGCAGTTCTTC
TRBV7-2	TRBJ1-1	NA	15	NA	CASSLGPGTNTEAFF	TGTGCCAGCAGCTTAGGACCCGGGACAAACACTGAAGCTTTCTTT
TRBV21-1	TRBJ2-3	once	15	NA	CASSLAGGSTDTQYF	TGTGCCAGCAGCCTCGCAGGGGGAAGCACAGATACGCAGTATTTT
TRBV10-3	TRBJ2-7	NA	13	NA	CAISESWVEEQYF	TGTGCCATCAGTGAGTCCTGGGTCGAGGAGCAGTACTTC
TRBV28	TRBJ1-1	few	14	NA	CASSFRRPNTEAFF	TGTGCCAGCAGTTTTAGACGTCCGAACACTGAAGCTTTCTTT
TRBV6-5	TRBJ1-3	NA	15	NA	CASSSRDLMGNTIYF	TGTGCCAGCAGTTCCAGGGATCTAATGGGAAACACCATATATTTT
TRBV27	TRBJ2-1	NA	14	NA	CASSPWDSAMGQFF	TGTGCCAGCAGTCCCTGGGACTCGGCAATGGGGCAGTTCTTC
TRBV5-6	TRBJ1-1	NA	16	TRBD1	CASSYETRGMKSEAFF	TGTGCCAGCAGTTATGAGACCAGGGGGATGAAGAGTGAAGCTTTCTTT
TRBV9	TRBJ2-7	NA	17	NA	CASSVVRLGGGCYEQYF	TGTGCCAGCAGCGTAGTAAGGTTGGGAGGGGGGTGCTACGAGCAGTACTTC
TRBV4-2	TRBJ2-1	once	18	TRBD2	CASSQAAVIGGSANEQFF	TGTGCCAGCAGCCAAGCAGCTGTTATCGGCGGGAGCGCAAATGAGCAGTTCTTC
TRBV27	TRBJ2-5	NA	16	NA	CASSLSAAGFEETQYF	TGTGCCAGCAGTTTATCAGCGGCCGGCTTTGAAGAGACCCAGTACTTC
TRBV6-5	TRBJ1-2	NA	16	NA	CASSYGNRNTNYGYTF	TGTGCTAGCAGTTACGGTAACAGGAACACTAACTATGGCTACACCTTC
TRBV7-9	TRBJ2-1	NA	16	NA	CASSLTTPHEGNEQFF	TGTGCCAGCAGCTTAACTACTCCCCACGAGGGCAATGAGCAGTTCTTC